The clone carrying this T cell receptor (beta chain) was detected once. As yet, its antigen is unknown. The data originate from a study of CD8+CD57+ T cells in acquired aplastic anemia. Study-level background: Sorted CD4+ and CD8+ cells yielded roughly 3.2 ug of DNA on average.

Using genomic DNA as the template, TCR beta VDJ and CDR3 profiling was carried out. TCRdb reprocessed the reads with MiXCR, giving one entry per CDR3 protein. The sample has more than 150,000 distinct CDR3 sequences, around 48% seen once; the top ten hold around 2%. The CDR3 covers 14 residues. After removal of 2 bases from V and 7 bases from J, the junction contained 3 bases not matched to a gene. Germline V lookup: CDR1 SGHRS, CDR2 YFSETQ. Selection for sequencing was limited to patients who had shown CD8+CD57+ cell expansion by flow cytometry. Points from the study as a whole: Statistical testing detected no significant gap in CD8+ Simpson's diversity between patients and controls. Researchers report that twenty-nine CD8+ CDR3 sequences appeared in both patients and controls.

Sample: sorted CD4+, CD8+, or CD8+CD57+ T cells (not recorded which) from PBMCs. The TCR sequence derives from a human donor with aplastic anemia. This rearrangement joins TRBV5-1 to TRBJ2-1; 10 bases align to TRBD2. CDR3 region: CASSLAGGKNEQFF. DNA for the CDR3: TGCGCCAGCAGCTTAGCGGGGGGGAAGAATGAGCAGTTCTTC.